This TCR beta chain was captured in a study of T cell changes during pregnancy in multiple sclerosis. Assay: immunoSEQ multiplex PCR; the TCRdb copy retains only in-frame clones and omits some. The table lists tens of thousands of clones, around 94% of them singletons. V was trimmed by 2 bases and J by 3 bases, leaving 14 bases between them. The CDR3 extends over 15 amino acids. Germline values: CDR1 GTSNPN, CDR2 SVGIG (reference sequence). This TCR was recovered from a female donor with multiple sclerosis, enrolled in a pregnancy study. The sample consisted of CD8+ T cells from peripheral blood mononuclear cells, taken after pregnancy. V gene TRBV30 combines with J gene TRBJ2-1; weak D call: TRBD2 (5 bases). The CDR3 spells CAWSQALGIYNEQFF. The DNA for the CDR3 is TGTGCCTGGAGTCAGGCACTAGGCATCTACAATGAGCAGTTCTTC.